This TCR beta chain comes out of a study of CXCR3-negative and CXCR3-positive naive CD8 T cells. Study-wide points: When CXCR3-positive naive cells were set against CXCR3-negative naive cells, the former had more hydrophobic TRB CDR3s. The study inferred TCR strength from TRB CDR3 properties and found comparable surface CD5 between naive subsets.

The CDR3 sequence is 15 residues long. Germline V gives CDR1 SGHVS, CDR2 FNYEAQ. UMI-labeled 5' RACE yielded the TRB cDNA libraries. From its re-call of the 5' RACE reads, TCRdb lists each CDR3 protein once, without DNA. Recorded here are more than 100,000 distinct CDR3 sequences; the top ten clones represent approximately 0.4%. Within the CD8+ T cell compartment, naive cells were CD45RO-CCR7+CD27+CD95-. In the case of this clonotype: Its antigen is as yet unknown.

This rearrangement joins TRBV7-6 to TRBJ2-3; TCRdb designates TRBD1, a call that cannot be tested without DNA. The receptor was derived from a human donor in good health. Some clones in this sample may be carry-over from other donors' samples. The sample consisted of naive CXCR3+ CD8+ T cells from blood. Subset meaning: CD45RO-CCR7+CD27+CD95- naive CD8+ T cells expressing CXCR3 (TNR3+). The CDR3 loop reads CASGFQGWGRDTQYF.